The clone carrying this T cell receptor beta chain was counted many times. Its target is unknown. Amplified TCR beta CDR3 regions were obtained using RNA transcripts as template. Scientists carried out first-round RT-PCR using HTBI primers and then a second-round multiplex PCR. TCRdb recomputed calls from the multiplex PCR reads with MiXCR, one row per CDR3 protein. The table records some 390,000 distinct CDR3 sequences, about 17% of them present only once. The sample comes from a study of Graves' ophthalmopathy and Graves' hyperthyroidism. Findings and limits, study-wide: Blood was where most expanded thyroid clonotypes above 0.001 frequency also turned up.

V dropped 2 bases and J dropped 0 bases, with 11 bases sitting between them. CDR3 length: 16 amino acids. This sequence was found in a woman between 18 and 29 years old with Graves' ophthalmopathy. Source material: peripheral blood. This chain joins TRBV12-3 or TRBV12-4 and TRBJ1-3; possible D gene TRBD1, 5 bases. The CDR3 sequence: CASSLNRPFSGNTIYF. CDR3 DNA: TGTGCCAGCAGTTTAAACAGGCCATTCTCTGGAAACACCATATATTTT.